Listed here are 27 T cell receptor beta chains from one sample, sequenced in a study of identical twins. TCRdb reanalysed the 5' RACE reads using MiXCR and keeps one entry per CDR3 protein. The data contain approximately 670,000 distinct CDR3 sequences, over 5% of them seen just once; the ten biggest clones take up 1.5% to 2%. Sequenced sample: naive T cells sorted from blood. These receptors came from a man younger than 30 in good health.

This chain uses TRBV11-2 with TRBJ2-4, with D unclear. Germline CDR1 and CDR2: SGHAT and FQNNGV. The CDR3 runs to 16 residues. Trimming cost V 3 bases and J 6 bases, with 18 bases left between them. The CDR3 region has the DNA TGTGCCAGCAGCTTTTCAGTACCTCCCCCGCTAAACATTCAGTACTTC. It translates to CASSFSVPPPLNIQYF. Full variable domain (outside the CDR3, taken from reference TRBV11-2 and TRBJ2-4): EAGVAQSPRYKIIEKRQSVAFWCNPISGHATLYWYQQILGQGPKLLIQFQNNGVVDDSQLPKDRFSAERLKGVDSTLKIQPAKLEDSAVYLCASSFSVPPPLNIQYFGAGTRLSVL.

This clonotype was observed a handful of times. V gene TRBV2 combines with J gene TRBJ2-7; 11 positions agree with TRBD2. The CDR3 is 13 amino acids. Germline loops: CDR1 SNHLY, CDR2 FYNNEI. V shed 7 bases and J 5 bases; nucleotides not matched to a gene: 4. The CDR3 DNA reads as TGTGCCAGCACGACTAGCGGGATTGACGAGCAGTACTTC. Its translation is CASTTSGIDEQYF. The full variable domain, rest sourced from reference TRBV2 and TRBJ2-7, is EPEVTQTPSHQVTQMGQEVILRCVPISNHLYFYWYRQILGQKVEFLVSFYNNEISEKSEIFDDQFSVERPDGSNFTLKIRSTKLEDSAMYFCASTTSGIDEQYFGPGTRLTVT.

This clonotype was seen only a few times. The chain's CDR3 is CASKIAEDYEQYV. DNA for the CDR3: TGTGCCAGCAAGATAGCGGAGGACTACGAGCAGTACGTC. The rearrangement uses TRBV25-1 and TRBJ2-7; maybe TRBD2 (6 bases). Germline-derived CDR1 and CDR2 are MGHDK and SYGVNS. V was trimmed by 7 bases and J by 3 bases, leaving 13 bases between them. The CDR3 runs 13 residues.

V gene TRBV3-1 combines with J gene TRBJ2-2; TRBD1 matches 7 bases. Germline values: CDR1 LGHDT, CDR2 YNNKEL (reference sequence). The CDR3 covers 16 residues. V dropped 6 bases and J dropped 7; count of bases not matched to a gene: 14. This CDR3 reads CASRSPGQSQDGELFF. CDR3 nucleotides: TGTGCCAGCAGGTCACCGGGACAGTCCCAGGACGGGGAGCTGTTTTTT. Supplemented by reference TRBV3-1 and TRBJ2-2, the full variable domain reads DTAVSQTPKYLVTQMGNDKSIKCEQNLGHDTMYWYKQDSKKFLKIMFSYNNKELIINETVPNRFSPKSPDKAHLNLHINSLELGDSAVYFCASRSPGQSQDGELFFGEGSRLTVL.

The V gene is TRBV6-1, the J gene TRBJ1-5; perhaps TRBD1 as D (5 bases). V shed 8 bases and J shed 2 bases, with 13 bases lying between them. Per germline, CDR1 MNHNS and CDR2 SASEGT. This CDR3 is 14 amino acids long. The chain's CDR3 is CASRRPGGNQPQHF. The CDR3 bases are TGTGCCAGCCGCAGGCCGGGGGGCAATCAGCCCCAGCATTTT.

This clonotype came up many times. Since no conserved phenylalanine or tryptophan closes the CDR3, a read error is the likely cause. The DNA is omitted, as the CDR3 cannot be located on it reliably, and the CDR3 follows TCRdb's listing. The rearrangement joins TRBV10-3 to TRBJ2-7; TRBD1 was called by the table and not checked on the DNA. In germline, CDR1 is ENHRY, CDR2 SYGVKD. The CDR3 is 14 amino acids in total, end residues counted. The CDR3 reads CAISETGDKDRLRI.

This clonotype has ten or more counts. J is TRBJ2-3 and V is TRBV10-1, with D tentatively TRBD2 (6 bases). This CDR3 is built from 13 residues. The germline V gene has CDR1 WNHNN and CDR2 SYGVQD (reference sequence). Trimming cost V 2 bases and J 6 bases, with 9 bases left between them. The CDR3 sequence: CASSEKLADTQYF. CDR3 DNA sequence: TGCGCCAGCAGTGAGAAGCTAGCGGATACGCAGTATTTT.

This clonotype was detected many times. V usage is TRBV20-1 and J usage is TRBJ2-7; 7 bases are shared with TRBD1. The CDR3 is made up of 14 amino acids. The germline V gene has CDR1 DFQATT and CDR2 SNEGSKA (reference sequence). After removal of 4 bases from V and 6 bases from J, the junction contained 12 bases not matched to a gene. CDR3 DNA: TGCAGTGCTATGGTGGGACAGAACCTCCCCGAGCAGTACTTC. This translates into CSAMVGQNLPEQYF.

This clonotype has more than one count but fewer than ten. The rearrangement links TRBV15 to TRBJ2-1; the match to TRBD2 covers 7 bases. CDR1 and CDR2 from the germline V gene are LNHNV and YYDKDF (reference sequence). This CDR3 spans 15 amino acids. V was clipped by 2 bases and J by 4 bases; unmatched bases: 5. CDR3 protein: CATSRSGVPYNEQFF. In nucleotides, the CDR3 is TGTGCCACCAGCAGAAGCGGGGTCCCATACAATGAGCAGTTCTTC.

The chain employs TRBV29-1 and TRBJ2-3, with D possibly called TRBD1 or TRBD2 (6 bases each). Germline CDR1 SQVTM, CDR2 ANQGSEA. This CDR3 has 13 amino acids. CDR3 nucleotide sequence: TGCGCATGTGAGGGGGGAAGCACAGATACGCAGTATTTT. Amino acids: CACEGGSTDTQYF.

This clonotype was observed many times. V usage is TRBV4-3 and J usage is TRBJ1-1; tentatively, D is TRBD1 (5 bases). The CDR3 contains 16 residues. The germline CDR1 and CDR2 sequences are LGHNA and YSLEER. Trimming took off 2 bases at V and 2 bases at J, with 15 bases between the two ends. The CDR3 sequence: CASSQHAGRLNTEAFF. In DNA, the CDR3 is TGCGCCAGCAGCCAACATGCGGGACGCCTAAACACTGAAGCTTTCTTT.

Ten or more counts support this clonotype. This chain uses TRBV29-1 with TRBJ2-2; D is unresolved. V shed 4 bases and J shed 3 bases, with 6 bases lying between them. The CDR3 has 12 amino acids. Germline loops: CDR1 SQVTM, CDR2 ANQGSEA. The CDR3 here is CSVVVYTGELFF. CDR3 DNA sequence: TGCAGCGTTGTGGTCTACACCGGGGAGCTGTTTTTT.

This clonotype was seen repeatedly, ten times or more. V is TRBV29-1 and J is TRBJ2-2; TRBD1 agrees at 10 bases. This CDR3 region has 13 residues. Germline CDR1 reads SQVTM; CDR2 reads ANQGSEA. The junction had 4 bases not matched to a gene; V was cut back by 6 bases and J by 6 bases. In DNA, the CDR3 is TGCAGCGTCGACAGGGGGCCGTCCGGGGAGCTGTTTTTT. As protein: CSVDRGPSGELFF.

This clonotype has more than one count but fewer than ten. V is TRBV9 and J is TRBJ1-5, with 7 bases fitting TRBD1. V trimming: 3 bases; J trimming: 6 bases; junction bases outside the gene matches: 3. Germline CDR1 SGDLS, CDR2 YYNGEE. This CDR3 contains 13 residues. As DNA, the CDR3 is TGTGCCAGCAGCGAACAGGGGAGTCAGCCCCAGCATTTT. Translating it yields CASSEQGSQPQHF.

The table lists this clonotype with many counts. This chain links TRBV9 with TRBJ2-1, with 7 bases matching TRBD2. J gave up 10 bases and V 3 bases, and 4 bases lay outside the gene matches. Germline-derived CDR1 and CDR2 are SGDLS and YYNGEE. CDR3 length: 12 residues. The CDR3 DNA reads TGTGCCAGCAGCGGAGATAGCGGGGAGCAGTTCTTC. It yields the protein CASSGDSGEQFF. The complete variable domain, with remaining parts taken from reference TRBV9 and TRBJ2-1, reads DSGVTQTPKHLITATGQRVTLRCSPRSGDLSVYWYQQSLDQGLQFLIQYYNGEERAKGNILERFSAQQFPDLHSELNLSSLELGDSALYFCASSGDSGEQFFGPGTRLTVL.

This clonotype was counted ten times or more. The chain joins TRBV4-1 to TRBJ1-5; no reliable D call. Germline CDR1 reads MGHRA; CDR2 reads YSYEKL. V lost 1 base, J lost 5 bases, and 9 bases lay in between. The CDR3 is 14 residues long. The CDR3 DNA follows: TGCGCCAGCAGCCAAGTTTTGAGAGATCAGCCCCAGCATTTT. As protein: CASSQVLRDQPQHF.

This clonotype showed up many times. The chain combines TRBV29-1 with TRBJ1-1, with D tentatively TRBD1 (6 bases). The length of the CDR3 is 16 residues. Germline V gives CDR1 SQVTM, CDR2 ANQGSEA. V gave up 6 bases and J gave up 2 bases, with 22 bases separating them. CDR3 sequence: CSVVSFAGQLNTEAFF. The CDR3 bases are TGCAGCGTCGTATCTTTTGCCGGACAGCTAAACACTGAAGCTTTCTTT. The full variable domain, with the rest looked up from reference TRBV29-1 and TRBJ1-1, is SAVISQKPSRDICQRGTSLTIQCQVDSQVTMMFWYRQQPGQSLTLIATANQGSEATYESGFVIDKFPISRPNLTFSTLTVSNMSPEDSSIYLCSVVSFAGQLNTEAFFGQGTRLTVV.

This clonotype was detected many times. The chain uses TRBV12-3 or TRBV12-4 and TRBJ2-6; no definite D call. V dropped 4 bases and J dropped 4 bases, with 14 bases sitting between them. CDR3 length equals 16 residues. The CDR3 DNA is TGTGCCAGCAGTTACGACATCCCGGTAGGGGCCAACGTCCTGACTTTC. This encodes CASSYDIPVGANVLTF.

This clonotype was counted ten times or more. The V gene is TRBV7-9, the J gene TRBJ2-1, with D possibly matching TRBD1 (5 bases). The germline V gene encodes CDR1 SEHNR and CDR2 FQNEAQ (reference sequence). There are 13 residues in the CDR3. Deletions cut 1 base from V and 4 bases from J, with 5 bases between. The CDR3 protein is CASSLGQYNEQFF. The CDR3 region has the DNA TGTGCCAGCAGCTTAGGACAGTACAATGAGCAGTTCTTC.

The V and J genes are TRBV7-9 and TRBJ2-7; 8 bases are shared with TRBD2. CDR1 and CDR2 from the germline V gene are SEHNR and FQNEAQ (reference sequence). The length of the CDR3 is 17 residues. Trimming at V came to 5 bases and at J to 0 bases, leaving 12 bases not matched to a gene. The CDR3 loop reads CASSPSGGTFTSYEQYV. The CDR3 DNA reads TGTGCCAGCAGCCCATCGGGGGGGACTTTTACCTCCTACGAGCAGTACGTC.

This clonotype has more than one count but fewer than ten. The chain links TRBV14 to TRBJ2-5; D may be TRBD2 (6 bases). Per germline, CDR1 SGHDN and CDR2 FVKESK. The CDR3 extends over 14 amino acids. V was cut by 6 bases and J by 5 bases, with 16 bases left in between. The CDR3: CASSRVLATETQYF. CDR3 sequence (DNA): TGTGCCAGCAGTCGCGTCCTAGCGACGGAGACCCAGTACTTC.

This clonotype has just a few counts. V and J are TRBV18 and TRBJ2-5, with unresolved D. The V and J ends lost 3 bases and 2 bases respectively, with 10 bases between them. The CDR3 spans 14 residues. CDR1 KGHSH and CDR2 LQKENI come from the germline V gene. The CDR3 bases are TGTGCCAGCTCACCCCCGGTGGGGCAAGAGACCCAGTACTTC. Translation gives CASSPPVGQETQYF.

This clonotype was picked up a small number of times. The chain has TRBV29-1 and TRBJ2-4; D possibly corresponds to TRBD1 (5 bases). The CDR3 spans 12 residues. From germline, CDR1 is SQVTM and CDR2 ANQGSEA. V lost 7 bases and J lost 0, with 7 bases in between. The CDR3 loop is CSAQGAKNIQYF. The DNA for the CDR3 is TGCAGCGCTCAGGGAGCCAAAAACATTCAGTACTTC.

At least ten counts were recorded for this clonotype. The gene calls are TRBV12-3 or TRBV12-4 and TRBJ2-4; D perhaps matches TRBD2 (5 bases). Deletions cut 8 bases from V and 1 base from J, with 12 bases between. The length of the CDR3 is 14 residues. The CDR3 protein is CASLGSGAKNIQYF. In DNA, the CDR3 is TGTGCCAGCCTAGGGTCGGGGGCCAAAAACATTCAGTACTTC.

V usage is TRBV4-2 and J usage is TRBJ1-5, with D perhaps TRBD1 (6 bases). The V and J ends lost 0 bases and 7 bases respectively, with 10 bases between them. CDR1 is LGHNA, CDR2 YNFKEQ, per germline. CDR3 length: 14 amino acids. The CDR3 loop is CASSQDAGVQPQHF. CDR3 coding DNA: TGTGCCAGCAGCCAAGACGCAGGGGTCCAGCCCCAGCATTTT.

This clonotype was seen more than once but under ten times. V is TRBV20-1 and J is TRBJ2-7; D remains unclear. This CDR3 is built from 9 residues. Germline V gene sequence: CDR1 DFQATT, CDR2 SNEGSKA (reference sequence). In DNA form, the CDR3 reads TGCAGTGCCTCGGAACGTGGGCACGTC. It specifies CSASERGHV.

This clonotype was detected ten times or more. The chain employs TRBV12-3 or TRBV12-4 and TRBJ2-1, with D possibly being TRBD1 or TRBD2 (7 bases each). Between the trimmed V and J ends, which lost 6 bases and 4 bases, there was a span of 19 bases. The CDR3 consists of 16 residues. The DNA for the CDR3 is TGTGCCAGCAGCCCCAGGGGGGGCTTCTCTTACAATGAGCAGTTCTTC. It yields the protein CASSPRGGFSYNEQFF.